The present T cell receptor (beta chain) was sequenced within a study of OX40 agonist ivuxolimab in advanced cancers. Clones were sequenced by immunoSEQ multiplex PCR, and TCRdb holds only the in-frame ones, with some missing. The data contain some 37,000 clones, 88% of them seen just once; the ten biggest clones take up around 13%. CDR3 size: 13 residues. V lost 3 bases and J 6 bases, leaving 9 bases between the germline ends. CDR1 and CDR2 from the germline V gene are SNHLY and FYNNEI. The clonotype was recovered from an adult with an advanced solid tumor such as melanoma, head and neck, liver or kidney cancer. The source material was CD4+ or CD8+ T cells sorted from blood, sampled in a trial of the OX40 agonist ivuxolimab. V usage is TRBV2 and J usage is TRBJ1-5, with D perhaps TRBD1 (6 bases). CDR3 bases: TGTGCCAGCAGTGACCGGGGGGCTCAGCCCCAGCATTTT. Encoded protein: CASSDRGAQPQHF.